This T cell receptor beta chain came from a study of blood T cells in healthy people across ages. Looking at the study overall: Roughly one uniquely barcoded beta molecule per two T cells was captured. Study results and caveats: There were more naive CD4+ cells and higher diversity in long-lived donors than in aged donors. Diversity estimates from one million T cells were considered underestimates.

There are many counts of this clonotype. Its antigen is as yet unknown. Combining a sample-barcoded 5' primer with a J-beta primer mix, a second PCR ran for roughly 7 to 12 cycles. TCRdb reanalysed the 5' RACE reads using MiXCR and keeps one entry per CDR3 protein. Seen here are roughly 1.5 million distinct CDR3 sequences, approximately 43% observed once, and the top ten hold less than 5%. The TCR was taken from a young woman in good health. Sequencing was done on a sample of blood.

The CDR3: CASSGGATDTQYF. CDR3 DNA: TGTGCCAGCAGCGGGGGGGCGACAGATACGCAGTATTTT. This sequence joins TRBV6-4 and TRBJ2-3; 8 bases align to TRBD2. CDR1 and CDR2 from the germline V gene are MRHNA and SNTAGT. The V gene end was trimmed by 6 bases and the J gene end by 3 bases; junction bases not matched to a gene: 2. The CDR3 totals 13 residues.